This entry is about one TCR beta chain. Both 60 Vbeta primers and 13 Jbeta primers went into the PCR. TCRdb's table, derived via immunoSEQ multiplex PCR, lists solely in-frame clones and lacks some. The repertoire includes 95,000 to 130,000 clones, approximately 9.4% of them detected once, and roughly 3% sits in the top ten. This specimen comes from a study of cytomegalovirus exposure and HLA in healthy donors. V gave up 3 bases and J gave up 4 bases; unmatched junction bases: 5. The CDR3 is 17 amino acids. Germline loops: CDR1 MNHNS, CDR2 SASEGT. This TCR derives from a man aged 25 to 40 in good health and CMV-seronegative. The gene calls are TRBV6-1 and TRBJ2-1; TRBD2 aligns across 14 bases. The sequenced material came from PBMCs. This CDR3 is CASSEGLAGALYNEQFF. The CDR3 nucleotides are TGTGCCAGCAGTGAGGGACTAGCGGGGGCCCTGTACAATGAGCAGTTCTTC.